Below are 16 T cell receptor beta chains sequenced from a single sample in a study of shared clonotypes between healthy human individuals. Naive CD8 cells, CD45RO-negative and positively selected for CCR7, excluded terminally differentiated effector memory CD45RA+ cells. Some clones are missing from TCRdb's copy, which holds only in-frame ones; the method was immunoSEQ multiplex PCR. The sample carries approximately 810,000 clones, approximately 92% recorded once. The sequenced material came from naive CD8+ T cells sorted from blood. Receptor source: a man in his thirties or forties in good health.

The V gene is TRBV4-3, the J gene TRBJ2-1; 12 nucleotides align to TRBD2. CDR3 size: 16 residues. The V gene's germline CDR1 is LGHNA and CDR2 YSLEER. The ends lost 1 base at V and 9 bases at J; junction bases unmatched: 7. CDR3 in amino acids: CASSQAGTSGSAEQFF. The CDR3 DNA follows: TGCGCCAGCAGCCAAGCCGGGACTAGCGGGTCCGCTGAGCAGTTCTTC.

This chain links TRBV27 with TRBJ2-1, with D perhaps TRBD2 (6 bases). Germline-derived CDR1 and CDR2 are MNHEY and SMNVEV (reference sequence). Trimming removed 0 bases at V and 3 bases at J, with 9 bases between. This CDR3 has 15 amino acids. In DNA, the CDR3 is TGTGCCAGCAGTTTATCTCGGACTAACTACAATGAGCAGTTCTTC. Amino acids: CASSLSRTNYNEQFF.

This clone appeared once. V and J are TRBV2 and TRBJ2-7; 7 bases line up with TRBD2. The CDR3 is 15 residues long. The trim removed 6 bases at V and 2 bases at J, leaving 10 bases unmatched. Germline-derived CDR1 and CDR2 are SNHLY and FYNNEI. CDR3 loop: CASRQRLADPYEQYF. The CDR3 nucleotides read TGTGCCAGCAGGCAAAGACTAGCCGATCCCTACGAGCAGTACTTC.

The CDR3 loop reads CASSHAGTEGSYEQYF. The CDR3 region has the DNA TGTGCCAGCAGCCACGCGGGGACAGAGGGCTCCTACGAGCAGTACTTC. This chain joins TRBV7-9 and TRBJ2-7; D is possibly TRBD1 (7 bases). The V gene lost 5 bases and the J gene lost 0 bases, with 17 bases spanning the gap. There are 16 residues in the CDR3. CDR1 is SEHNR and CDR2 is FQNEAQ in the germline V gene (reference sequence).

This chain uses TRBV12-1 with TRBJ2-1; the table's D call, TRBD1, has no DNA check behind it. TRBV12-1 constitutes a pseudogene. This CDR3 region has 16 residues. DNA for the CDR3: TGTGCCAGCAGTCGAGGGGGTCCAGGGGGCTACAATGAGCAGTTCTTC. It yields the protein CASSRGGPGGYNEQFF.

This rearrangement joins TRBV27 to TRBJ2-7, with D perhaps TRBD1 (6 bases). Germline V CDR1 and CDR2: MNHEY, SMNVEV (reference sequence). The CDR3 sequence is 15 residues long. Trimming took 6 bases from V and 3 from J, leaving 18 bases between them. CDR3 nucleotides: TGTGCCAGCAGCCTCCAGTGGGGGACAAGCTACGAGCAGTACTTC. Translating it yields CASSLQWGTSYEQYF.

This chain uses TRBV11-2 with TRBJ2-7; tentatively, D is TRBD1 (6 bases). Germline assignment: CDR1 SGHAT and CDR2 FQNNGV. The CDR3 runs 16 residues. V lost 0 bases to trimming and J lost 3 bases, with 15 bases between them. For the CDR3, the DNA is TGTGCCAGCAGCTTAGATCATGGGGGCGGCCACTACGAGCAGTACTTC. Residues: CASSLDHGGGHYEQYF.

CDR3 sequence reads: CASSPGTGAGETQYF. The DNA of the CDR3 is TGTGCCAGCAGCCCAGGGACAGGGGCGGGGGAGACCCAGTACTTC. The V call is TRBV11-2, the J call TRBJ2-5; 10 positions agree with TRBD1. With 5 bases clipped from V and 5 bases from J, the junction kept 8 bases outside the gene matches. Germline CDR1 reads SGHAT; CDR2 reads FQNNGV. The CDR3 consists of 15 residues.

This chain joins TRBV27 and TRBJ2-1; 10 bases are a match to TRBD1. This CDR3 contains 17 residues. The V gene's germline CDR1 is MNHEY and CDR2 SMNVEV (reference sequence). The V and J ends lost 5 bases and 9 bases, in that order; junction bases with no gene match: 16. The chain's CDR3 is CASSPGLRDRGFAEQFF. The CDR3 nucleotides are TGTGCCAGCAGTCCCGGCCTCCGGGACAGGGGTTTTGCTGAGCAGTTCTTC.

CDR3 in amino acids: CASVSASGILNAATYEQYF. CDR3 coding DNA: TGTGCCAGCGTTTCGGCTAGCGGGATATTGAACGCAGCCACTTACGAGCAGTACTTC. The chain combines TRBV7-8 with TRBJ2-7; 9 bases match TRBD2. The germline V gene encodes CDR1 SGHVS and CDR2 FQNEAQ. CDR3 length: 19 amino acids. With 8 bases clipped from V and 4 bases from J, the junction kept 24 bases outside the gene matches.

Of note for this clone: Additional DNA sequences in this sample encode the identical CDR3. The chain uses TRBV5-1 and TRBJ2-7, with unresolved D. V was trimmed by 2 bases and J by 0 bases, leaving 6 bases between them. The CDR3 runs 13 residues. CDR1 SGHRS and CDR2 YFSETQ come from the germline V gene. The CDR3 nucleotides read TGCGCCAGCAGCTTACGAAGCTCCTACGAGCAGTACTTC. As protein: CASSLRSSYEQYF.

This clone appeared once. The junction differs from germline at one of its ends, possibly a read error. Other nucleotide sequences from this sample produce the same CDR3. The J gene is TRBJ2-7, the V gene TRBV7-9; 10 bases map to TRBD2. The CDR3 is made up of 13 amino acids. CDR1 SEHNR and CDR2 FQNEAQ come from the germline V gene (reference sequence). In DNA form, the CDR3 reads TGCGCCAGCAGCGCGGCTAGCGGGGGCGAGCAGTACTTC. Protein: CASSAASGGEQYF.

The chain has TRBV2 and TRBJ2-3; 9 positions match TRBD1. The germline CDR1 and CDR2 sequences are SNHLY and FYNNEI. This CDR3 is 14 amino acids long. The J segment lost 2 bases and the V segment lost 9 bases, leaving 6 bases of the junction unmatched. The chain's CDR3 is CARAGTGTTDTQYF. In DNA form, the CDR3 reads TGTGCCAGAGCCGGGACAGGGACCACAGATACGCAGTATTTT. The whole variable domain, remainder taken from reference TRBV2 and TRBJ2-3, is EPEVTQTPSHQVTQMGQEVILRCVPISNHLYFYWYRQILGQKVEFLVSFYNNEISEKSEIFDDQFSVERPDGSNFTLKIRSTKLEDSAMYFCARAGTGTTDTQYFGPGTRLTVL.

The rearrangement uses TRBV28 and TRBJ2-1, with D perhaps TRBD2 (5 bases). Trimming shortened V by 0 bases and J by 4 bases, and 10 bases separated the two germline ends. The CDR3 loop spans 15 amino acids. Germline V gives CDR1 MDHEN, CDR2 SYDVKM. CDR3 region: CASSLWGGSYNEQFF. DNA of the CDR3: TGTGCCAGCAGTTTATGGGGTGGGAGTTACAATGAGCAGTTCTTC.

The chain employs TRBV11-3 and TRBJ2-1, with 10 bases that match TRBD1. This CDR3 has 15 residues. The germline gives CDR1 SGHNT, CDR2 YENEEA. V trimming: 5 bases; J trimming: 5 bases; junction bases outside the gene matches: 6. The CDR3 protein is CASSPRDRGDNEQFF. For the CDR3, the DNA is TGTGCCAGCAGCCCCCGGGACAGGGGCGACAATGAGCAGTTCTTC.

The chain uses TRBV2 and TRBJ2-5, with D uncertain. With 0 bases removed from V and 2 bases from J, the gap between germline ends came to 10 bases. This CDR3 is 15 amino acids long. The V gene's germline CDR1 is SNHLY and CDR2 FYNNEI. CDR3 loop: CASSEALDPQETQYF. The CDR3 bases are TGTGCCAGCAGTGAAGCGCTTGACCCACAAGAGACCCAGTACTTC.